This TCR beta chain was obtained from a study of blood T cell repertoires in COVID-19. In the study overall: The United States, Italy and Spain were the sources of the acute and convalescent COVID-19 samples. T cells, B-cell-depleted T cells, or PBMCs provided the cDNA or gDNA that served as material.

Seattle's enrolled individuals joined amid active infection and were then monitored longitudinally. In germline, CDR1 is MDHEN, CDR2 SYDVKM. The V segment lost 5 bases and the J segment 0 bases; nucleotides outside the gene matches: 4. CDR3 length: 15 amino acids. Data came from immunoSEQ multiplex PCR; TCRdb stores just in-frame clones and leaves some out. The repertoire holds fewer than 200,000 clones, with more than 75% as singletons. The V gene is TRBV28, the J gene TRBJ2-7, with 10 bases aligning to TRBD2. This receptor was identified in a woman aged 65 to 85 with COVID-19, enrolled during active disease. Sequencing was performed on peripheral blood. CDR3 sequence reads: CASSPGLADSYEQYF. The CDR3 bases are TGTGCCAGCAGTCCAGGACTAGCGGACTCCTACGAGCAGTACTTC.